The 7 T cell receptor beta chains reported below all come from one sample, sequenced in a study of blood T cell repertoires in COVID-19. Sequencing was performed with immunoSEQ multiplex PCR; in TCRdb, only in-frame clones are kept and a portion is missing. The sample lists 90,000 to 120,000 clones, over 65% occurring once. The material sequenced was peripheral blood. Source of these receptors: a man aged 55-75 years with acute or convalescent COVID-19.

The V gene is TRBV27, the J gene TRBJ1-2; TRBD1 aligns across 7 bases. This CDR3 has 14 amino acids. Looked up from germline, CDR1 is MNHEY and CDR2 is SMNVEV (reference sequence). V lost 1 base, J lost 3 bases, and 2 bases stayed unmatched. CDR3 sequence reads: CASSLFGTDYGYTF. CDR3 DNA sequence: TGTGCCAGCAGTTTATTCGGGACAGACTATGGCTACACCTTC.

The gene calls are TRBV28 and TRBJ2-6, with a weak D call TRBD1 (5 bases). Germline V gene sequence: CDR1 MDHEN, CDR2 SYDVKM. V was cut by 7 bases and J by 1 base, with 5 bases left in between. The CDR3 sequence is 13 residues long. CDR3 loop: CASTGSGANVLTF. CDR3 nucleotide sequence: TGTGCCAGCACAGGGTCTGGGGCCAACGTCCTGACTTTC. The whole variable domain, filled in from reference TRBV28 and TRBJ2-6, reads DVKVTQSSRYLVKRTGEKVFLECVQDMDHENMFWYRQDPGLGLRLIYFSYDVKMKEKGDIPEGYSVSREKKERFSLILESASTNQTSMYLCASTGSGANVLTFGAGSRLTVL.

The J gene is TRBJ2-7, the V gene TRBV27; D gene ambiguous. This CDR3 region has 14 residues. Trimming removed 2 bases from V and 0 bases from J, with 8 bases in between. The germline V gene has CDR1 MNHEY and CDR2 SMNVEV (reference sequence). CDR3 in amino acids: CASSLDLYSYEQYF. As DNA, the CDR3 is TGTGCCAGCAGTTTAGATCTATACTCCTACGAGCAGTACTTC.

This clone was seen once. The chain employs TRBV6-5 and TRBJ2-1, with 13 nucleotides matching TRBD2. Germline CDR1 reads MNHEY; CDR2 reads SVGAGI. J lost 6 bases, V lost 8 bases, and 4 bases had no gene match. The CDR3 consists of 14 residues. This chain's CDR3 is CASQGLAGTNEQFF. DNA of the CDR3: TGTGCCAGCCAGGGACTAGCGGGGACCAATGAGCAGTTCTTC.

The rearrangement uses TRBV27 and TRBJ2-7, with D possibly matching TRBD1 (5 bases). The germline gives CDR1 MNHEY, CDR2 SMNVEV (reference sequence). CDR3 size: 14 residues. The V end lost 5 bases, the J end lost 1 base, and 12 bases lay between the germline ends. The CDR3 nucleotides read TGTGCCAGCAGTAGGGGCGGCCCGTCCTACGAGCAGTACTTC. It yields the protein CASSRGGPSYEQYF.

This clone was counted at least ten times. The rearrangement joins TRBV2 to TRBJ1-1; D perhaps matches TRBD1 (6 bases). Trimming stripped 9 bases from V and 3 bases from J, with 14 bases between. The CDR3 runs to 13 residues. The germline V gene has CDR1 SNHLY and CDR2 FYNNEI. DNA of the CDR3: TGTGCCAGACAGGGCTGGGGCGACACTGAAGCTTTCTTT. This gives the protein CARQGWGDTEAFF.

The chain uses TRBV6-6 and TRBJ1-6; 7 bases align to TRBD1. Unmatched junction bases numbered 12, after V lost 5 bases and J lost 8 bases. The CDR3 is made up of 16 amino acids. Germline V lookup: CDR1 MNHNY, CDR2 SVGAGI (reference sequence). In nucleotides, the CDR3 is TGTGCCAGCAGTATAAACAGGGGATCTAGATATTCACCCCTCCACTTT. Protein: CASSINRGSRYSPLHF.